This T cell receptor beta chain derives from a study of T cells in Graves' hyperthyroidism and ophthalmopathy (dated by TCRdb to the late 2010s). Study-level background: Peripheral blood was sampled at the time of initial diagnosis, prior to any treatment. Once sampling was done, hyperthyroidism patients were given methimazole at a starting dose of 30 mg daily, whereas ophthalmopathy patients were given high-dose intravenous methylprednisolone. Prospective prediction of ophthalmopathy was tested in an independent validation cohort consisting of fewer than 20 hyperthyroidism patients and some 15 patients who later progressed to ophthalmopathy. The paper describes TCR Vbeta CDR3 sequencing of 130 to 150 peripheral blood samples, made up of fewer than 50 ophthalmopathy patients, roughly 80 hyperthyroidism patients and 17 progressor patients. To identify TCR V-J signatures that set the groups apart, the researchers used a discovery cohort of roughly 100 patients, made up of 40 to 45 with Graves' ophthalmopathy and around 58 with stable Graves' hyperthyroidism. The roughly 91 discovery patients were randomly divided into training and test sets at a 7:3 ratio. The study also compared thyroid tissue and blood T-cell repertoires from roughly six Graves' hyperthyroidism patients.

There are 17 amino acids in the CDR3, from cysteine to phenylalanine inclusive. The kept DNA is CDR3 alone, 51 bases in frame from the first base. V and J are truncated by 5 bases and 3 bases respectively, leaving an intervening sequence of 23 bases. Here is what the overall study found, with its caveats: Sample size was not statistically predetermined, and investigators were not blinded to group allocation. In cross-validation, a model built on a 13 V-J signature told ophthalmopathy apart from stable hyperthyroidism with over 85% sensitivity and 81% to 82% specificity, and in testing the same model reached 80%/75%. During validation, the model predicted progression to ophthalmopathy a median of around 6 months ahead of onset, with more than 60% sensitivity and less than 85% specificity. Most expanded thyroid clonotypes (frequency above 0.001) were also detected in blood, a finding suggesting that blood repertoires may reflect thyroid immune responses.

The TCR beta CDR3 regions were amplified from the RNA transcripts. The first round of RT-PCR for the TCR CDR3 was performed with the HTBI primer set and the Qiagen OneStep RT-PCR kit. A second multiplex PCR round built the libraries, followed by size selection and purification. Sequencing of the libraries was done on an Illumina HiSeq2000 using paired-end 100 bp reads. Per the authors' processing: SOAPnuke was used to process the raw data, removing reads that contained adapters or uncalled bases, had a mean Phred below 15, or lacked an exact match to the constant primer or identifier. COPE v1.2.5 was used to merge the high-quality paired reads, and each unique nucleotide sequence was defined as a clonotype. MiTCR v1.1 was used to align the clonotypes against IMGT TRBV, TRBD and TRBJ reference segments. The analysis included only V-J combinations with a frequency above 0.0001, which together covered over 98% of the repertoires. The TCS score was defined as F50 (clonal expansion) divided by E x V (chaos), with BLOSUM62-based TCRdist calculated between CDR3 peptides within each V-J. Welch's t-statistics and random forest reduced around 550 V-J features to 13, which were used in a naive Bayes classifier (R e1071). The public reads were quality trimmed at Q25 with fastp and then assembled into clones with MiXCR by TCRdb, keeping productive beta chains. A single entry per CDR3 protein holds the most common genes and DNA from its merged rows. TCRdb, not the authors, supplied the V and J calls. Present in this sample are approximately 590,000 distinct CDR3 sequences, approximately 14% of which were seen just once. Jointly, the top ten make up around 7.8% of the sample.

A patient counted as having stable Graves' hyperthyroidism if no progression to ophthalmopathy occurred over 18 months of follow-up. Hyperthyroidism patients were newly diagnosed, had a disease duration of under 2 months, and were aged 18 to 65 years. Any patient with an uncontrolled infection, another autoimmune disease, pregnancy or lactation was excluded. Clinical symptoms, serum thyroxine and TRAb, thyroid ultrasound, and orbital computed tomography formed the basis for the diagnoses. PBMCs were isolated from about 10 ml of fresh peripheral blood by Ficoll-Paque density gradient centrifugation. Total RNA was extracted with Trizol reagent, and quality was checked on an Agilent 2100 Bioanalyzer. This clonotype was seen ten or more times. The antigen this receptor binds is unknown. No base-level quality is on record; no much larger clone is a single base apart.

The material sequenced was blood. The sequence links TRBV12-3 or TRBV12-4 to TRBJ2-7; the D gene cannot be named for sure. This clonotype was obtained from a woman aged 25 to 45 with Graves' hyperthyroidism. CDR3 reads: CASSPSEKSGAFYEQYF. The DNA sequence is TGTGCCAGCAGTCCTAGTGAGAAGTCCGGTGCTTTCTACGAGCAGTACTTC.